This TCR beta chain was found in a study of blood T cells in healthy people across ages. Overall study: Template switching picked up about one barcoded beta molecule for each two T cells. Findings of the study overall: Researchers judged that diversity estimates from one million T cells fell short of true values.

In the case of this clonotype: What it binds is not known.

A second about 7 to 12 cycle PCR used barcoded and J-beta primers. In TCRdb, the 5' RACE reads were re-called with MiXCR into one record per CDR3 protein. The repertoire consists of about 930,000 distinct CDR3 sequences, with 25% to 35% occurring once and the leading ten covering more than 8.5%. The V gene's germline CDR1 is DFQATT and CDR2 SNEGSKA (reference sequence). This CDR3 spans 17 amino acids. With 0 bases removed from V and 1 base from J, the gap between germline ends came to 13 bases. The same specimen was also included in a second study, on T cells of mothers and their children. Per that paper: Slightly higher, non-significant overlap characterized related mother-child pairs relative to unrelated pairs.

Sequences were obtained from blood. The rearrangement joins TRBV20-1 to TRBJ2-6, with D unresolved. The sequence came from a woman between 35 and 50 years old in good health. CDR3 amino acids: CSARDTRLRSGANVLTF. CDR3 in DNA: TGCAGTGCTAGAGATACGAGGTTACGTTCTGGGGCCAACGTCCTGACTTTC.